The rows below give T cell receptor beta chains drawn from one sample of a study of T cell changes during pregnancy in multiple sclerosis. TCRdb's copy holds only in-frame clones and misses some; the assay was immunoSEQ multiplex PCR. The sample lists around 20,000 clones; 80% to 90% were seen once. Sequencing used CD8+ T cells from peripheral blood mononuclear cells, obtained in the second trimester of pregnancy. Receptors originate from a female donor in good health, enrolled as a control in a pregnancy study. The CDR3 runs from the conserved cysteine through the conserved F or W. The D gene is left open where the match is weak. Expanded clones get a size class; other rows say once, few or many, or leave the size out.

V	J	D	size	CDR3	DNA
TRBV7-2	TRBJ2-1	TRBD2	NA	CASSLTSGGNNEQFF	TGTGCCAGCAGCCTCACTAGCGGGGGGAACAATGAGCAGTTCTTC
TRBV19	TRBJ2-5	TRBD1	NA	CASNSGGRETQYF	TGTGCCAGTAACTCAGGGGGACGAGAGACCCAGTACTTC
TRBV19	TRBJ2-7	TRBD1	NA	CASAGTVSEEQYF	TGTGCCAGTGCCGGGACAGTCTCTGAAGAGCAGTACTTC
TRBV9	TRBJ2-7	NA	NA	CASSVVGGDEQYF	TGTGCCAGCAGCGTAGTCGGAGGGGACGAGCAGTACTTC
TRBV27	TRBJ1-1	NA	NA	CASSLSGGSEAFF	TGTGCCAGCAGTTTGTCGGGAGGGAGTGAAGCTTTCTTT
TRBV7-8	TRBJ1-5	NA	NA	CASSLRSLSRPQHF	TGTGCCAGCAGCTTACGGTCCCTTTCTAGGCCCCAGCATTTT
TRBV6-4	TRBJ1-5	NA	NA	CASSATPVGNQPQHF	TGTGCCAGCAGTGCGACTCCGGTAGGAAATCAGCCCCAGCATTTT
TRBV4-1	TRBJ2-7	TRBD2	once	CASSASGTTSYEQYF	TGCGCCAGCAGCGCATCCGGGACTACTTCCTACGAGCAGTACTTC
TRBV28	TRBJ1-1	TRBD1	NA	CASSPGQTYTEAFF	TGTGCCAGCAGTCCGGGACAGACTTACACTGAAGCTTTCTTT
TRBV7-9	TRBJ2-5	NA	NA	CASSQGQGSGETQYF	TGTGCCAGCAGCCAGGGGCAAGGGTCGGGTGAGACCCAGTACTTC
TRBV27	TRBJ2-7	NA	NA	CASSWSLRYEQYF	TGTGCCAGCAGTTGGTCGTTGAGGTACGAGCAGTACTTC
TRBV5-4	TRBJ2-2	TRBD1	medium-sized	CASSSPTDREFGELFF	TGTGCCAGCAGCTCCCCCACGGACAGGGAGTTTGGTGAGCTGTTTTTT
TRBV6-1	TRBJ1-2	NA	NA	CASSVGESAGYTF	TGTGCCAGCAGTGTTGGAGAGAGCGCAGGCTACACCTTC
TRBV28	TRBJ2-5	TRBD2	NA	CASDQVSRGGQETQYF	TGTGCCAGCGACCAGGTGTCCCGGGGGGGCCAAGAGACCCAGTACTTC
TRBV10-3	TRBJ1-6	TRBD1	NA	CAIRTGTGDSPLHF	TGTGCCATCAGGACAGGGACAGGGGATTCACCCCTCCACTTT
TRBV6-4	TRBJ1-4	NA	NA	CASSDSVSANEKLFF	TGTGCCAGCAGTGACTCGGTCTCAGCTAATGAAAAACTGTTTTTT
TRBV11-2	TRBJ2-3	TRBD1	NA	CASSWTGPTDTQYF	TGTGCCAGCAGCTGGACAGGGCCCACAGATACGCAGTATTTT
TRBV4-2	TRBJ2-1	NA	NA	CASSPNPERQYNEQFF	TGTGCCAGCAGCCCAAACCCAGAGCGGCAGTACAATGAGCAGTTCTTC
TRBV9	TRBJ2-1	NA	NA	CASSVGGGEKFF	TGTGCCAGCAGCGTAGGAGGGGGAGAAAAGTTCTTC
TRBV7-8	TRBJ1-5	NA	NA	CASSSFPDQPQHF	TGTGCCAGCAGCTCCTTCCCAGATCAGCCCCAGCATTTT
TRBV6-1	TRBJ1-5	NA	NA	CASSITGFQPQHF	TGTGCCAGCAGTATAACAGGGTTCCAGCCCCAGCATTTT
TRBV5-4	TRBJ1-1	NA	once	CASSLGTRTEAFF	TGTGCCAGCAGCTTGGGCACGCGTACTGAAGCTTTCTTT
TRBV12-5	TRBJ1-2	NA	NA	CASGLDGQVDTF	TGTGCTAGTGGTTTGGACGGACAAGTCGACACCTTC
TRBV6-1	TRBJ2-7	NA	NA	CASSEAAGWEQYF	TGTGCCAGCAGTGAAGCGGCAGGGTGGGAGCAGTACTTC
TRBV7-9	TRBJ2-1	NA	NA	CASSFFAGGNEQFF	TGTGCCAGCAGCTTCTTTGCGGGCGGGAATGAGCAGTTCTTC
TRBV2	TRBJ1-1	TRBD1	NA	CANLGQGHEAFF	TGTGCCAACTTGGGACAGGGGCATGAAGCTTTCTTT
TRBV4-1	TRBJ1-2	TRBD1	NA	CASSQDSGQGIGNYGYTF	TGCGCCAGCAGCCAAGATAGTGGACAGGGAATTGGGAACTATGGCTACACCTTC
TRBV2	TRBJ2-7	TRBD1	NA	CASSARDRAYYEQYF	TGTGCCAGCAGCGCCCGGGACAGAGCCTACTACGAGCAGTACTTC
TRBV5-5	TRBJ2-1	TRBD2	NA	CASSFSGGANNEQFF	TGTGCCAGCAGCTTTAGCGGGGGGGCCAACAATGAGCAGTTCTTC
TRBV7-9	TRBJ2-1	TRBD1	NA	CASSLGQGTYNEQFF	TGTGCCAGCAGCTTAGGACAGGGAACCTACAATGAGCAGTTCTTC
TRBV6-5	TRBJ1-1	NA	NA	CASSYADMNTEAFF	TGTGCCAGCAGTTATGCAGATATGAACACTGAAGCTTTCTTT
TRBV2	TRBJ2-7	NA	NA	CASSEGDSYEQYF	TGTGCCAGCAGTGAGGGCGACTCCTACGAGCAGTACTTC
TRBV6-4	TRBJ2-2	NA	few	CASSVGATGELFF	TGTGCCAGCAGTGTAGGGGCAACCGGGGAGCTGTTTTTT
TRBV11-2	TRBJ2-1	TRBD2	NA	CASSLGTSGTYNEQFF	TGTGCCAGCAGCTTGGGGACTAGCGGCACCTACAATGAGCAGTTCTTC
TRBV7-9	TRBJ2-5	NA	NA	CASSRTQGGSWSQYF	TGTGCCAGCAGCCGTACCCAGGGGGGTAGTTGGAGCCAGTACTTC
TRBV7-6	TRBJ2-5	TRBD2	once	CASSSWTSGGETQYF	TGTGCCAGCAGCTCGTGGACTAGCGGGGGGGAGACCCAGTACTTC
TRBV2	TRBJ2-7	TRBD1	NA	CASSEARGWTGGWEQYF	TGTGCCAGCAGTGAAGCGCGTGGCTGGACAGGGGGGTGGGAGCAGTACTTC
TRBV5-1	TRBJ2-1	TRBD2	NA	CASSWSGLAGGLPYNEQFF	TGCGCCAGCAGCTGGTCCGGACTAGCGGGGGGTCTTCCCTACAATGAGCAGTTCTTC
TRBV9	TRBJ2-7	NA	NA	CASSGLGTEQYF	TGTGCCAGCAGCGGTCTTGGGACAGAGCAGTACTTC
TRBV7-6	TRBJ1-4	NA	NA	CASSFEGGTNEKLFF	TGTGCCAGCAGCTTTGAGGGCGGAACTAATGAAAAACTGTTTTTT
TRBV29-1	TRBJ2-1	TRBD2	once	CSAPSGRAGNEQFF	TGCAGCGCCCCGAGCGGGAGGGCCGGTAATGAGCAGTTCTTC
TRBV2	TRBJ2-5	TRBD2	NA	CASSEGELAAYQETQYF	TGTGCCAGCAGTGAAGGAGAGCTAGCGGCCTATCAAGAGACCCAGTACTTC
TRBV11-1	TRBJ1-1	NA	NA	CASSLVGEGTEAFF	TGTGCCAGCAGCTTAGTTGGGGAGGGCACTGAAGCTTTCTTT
TRBV7-9	TRBJ1-2	TRBD1	NA	CASSSTGQIYGYTF	TGTGCCAGCAGCTCGACGGGACAGATCTATGGCTACACCTTC
TRBV19	TRBJ1-1	NA	NA	CASRDTLNTEAFF	TGTGCCAGTAGGGACACTCTGAACACTGAAGCTTTCTTT
TRBV6-5	TRBJ2-7	TRBD2	NA	CACGLAATYEQYF	TGTGCCTGCGGACTAGCGGCTACCTACGAGCAGTACTTC
TRBV6-4	TRBJ2-6	NA	few	CASSDPQGSGANVLTF	TGTGCCAGCAGTGACCCACAGGGTTCCGGGGCCAACGTCCTGACTTTC
TRBV19	TRBJ2-7	TRBD2	NA	CASSPGTSGVQLIYEQYF	TGTGCCAGTAGTCCTGGGACTAGCGGGGTCCAACTTATCTACGAGCAGTACTTC
TRBV19	TRBJ2-6	NA	NA	CASSIDTGTGANVLTF	TGTGCCAGTAGTATAGATACCGGGACAGGGGCCAACGTCCTGACTTTC
TRBV7-9	TRBJ2-1	TRBD2	NA	CASSSALRGGAGEQFF	TGTGCCAGCAGCTCGGCGCTACGCGGGGGGGCCGGAGAGCAGTTCTTC
TRBV19	TRBJ2-7	TRBD2	NA	CASTGRDPYEQYF	TGTGCCAGCACGGGGAGGGATCCCTACGAGCAGTACTTC